Detailed here is one T cell receptor (beta chain). The data were produced by immunoSEQ multiplex PCR, yet TCRdb's version contains in-frame clones alone and is incomplete. Of about 62,000 clones detected, roughly 90% appear once; the ten largest clones hold about 5.5%. This specimen belongs to a study of OX40 agonist ivuxolimab in advanced cancers. Trimming removed 8 bases from V and 5 bases from J, with 16 bases in between. The CDR3 contains 14 residues. CDR1 is MNHEY, CDR2 SVGAGI, per germline. The receptor comes from an adult with an advanced solid tumor such as melanoma, head and neck, liver or kidney cancer. Sequences were derived from CD4+ or CD8+ T cells sorted from blood, sampled in a trial of the OX40 agonist ivuxolimab. The chain couples TRBV6-5 to TRBJ1-5; a weak D match, TRBD1 (5 bases). Here the CDR3 DNA reads TGTGCCAGCGGACTCGGGGGAGGGGATCAGCCCCAGCATTTT. It specifies CASGLGGGDQPQHF.